One and the same sample provided the 18 T cell receptor beta chains below, sequenced in a study of T cells in Graves' hyperthyroidism and ophthalmopathy. TCR beta CDR3 region amplification was performed from RNA transcripts. With the HTBI primer set, the TCR CDR3 went through a first round of RT-PCR. TCRdb independently ran MiXCR on the multiplex PCR reads; one entry per CDR3 protein. There are about 420,000 distinct CDR3 sequences in the sample; about 13% occur only once, and 5% to 6% lies in the top ten. Sequenced input: blood. All receptors derive from a woman aged 18-29 years with Graves' hyperthyroidism.

This clonotype was seen a few times. The V gene is TRBV7-9, the J gene TRBJ2-1; 9 bases align to TRBD2. The length of the CDR3 is 14 residues. Unmatched junction bases numbered 5, after V lost 4 bases and J lost 7 bases. Germline CDR1 and CDR2: SEHNR and FQNEAQ (reference sequence). CDR3 in DNA: TGTGCCAGCAGCTATACCAGCGGGAGGAATGAGCAGTTCTTC. This sequence encodes CASSYTSGRNEQFF. Variable domain in full (rest from reference TRBV7-9 and TRBJ2-1): DTGVSQNPRHKITKRGQNVTFRCDPISEHNRLYWYRQTLGQGPEFLTYFQNEAQLEKSRLLSDRFSAERPKGSFSTLEIQRTEQGDSAMYLCASSYTSGRNEQFFGPGTRLTVL.

This clonotype was counted at least ten times. The chain uses TRBV27 and TRBJ1-5, with D possibly being TRBD1 (6 bases). Trimming removed 5 bases from V and 5 bases from J, with 13 bases in between. The CDR3 loop spans 14 amino acids. Looked up from germline, CDR1 is MNHEY and CDR2 is SMNVEV (reference sequence). The DNA of the CDR3 is TGTGCCAGCAGTCCTACAGGGCAGGATCAGCCCCAGCATTTT. Residues: CASSPTGQDQPQHF.

This clonotype was observed many times. Since a much larger clone is just one base distant, this may be a read error. This chain connects TRBV7-2 to TRBJ2-1; 8 bases are shared with TRBD2. This CDR3 region has 13 residues. The V gene end was trimmed by 8 bases and the J gene end by 12 bases; junction bases not matched to a gene: 12. Per germline, CDR1 SGHTA and CDR2 FQGNSA. The DNA of the CDR3 is TGTGCCAGCTGCCTTTTAAGCGGGAGTGTGCAGTTCTTC. It specifies CASCLLSGSVQFF.

This clonotype was recorded many times. This chain connects TRBV20-1 to TRBJ2-3; TRBD2 aligns across 7 bases. The junction had 6 bases not matched to a gene; V was cut back by 0 bases and J by 3 bases. Germline CDR1 and CDR2: DFQATT and SNEGSKA (reference sequence). The CDR3 has 15 amino acids. Written as DNA, the CDR3 is TGCAGTGCTAGAGATGGGCGGGACTATACAGATACGCAGTATTTT. Protein sequence: CSARDGRDYTDTQYF.

This clonotype was recorded at least ten times. The chain recombines TRBV28 with TRBJ2-5; D remains unclear. The germline V and J ends were trimmed by 6 bases and 4 bases, with 12 bases remaining between them. The CDR3 loop spans 13 amino acids. Germline V gene lookup returns CDR1 MDHEN and CDR2 SYDVKM. CDR3 amino acids: CASRNPGLETQYF. DNA of the CDR3: TGTGCCAGCAGAAACCCAGGCCTAGAGACCCAGTACTTC. Supplemented by reference TRBV28 and TRBJ2-5, the full variable domain reads DVKVTQSSRYLVKRTGEKVFLECVQDMDHENMFWYRQDPGLGLRLIYFSYDVKMKEKGDIPEGYSVSREKKERFSLILESASTNQTSMYLCASRNPGLETQYFGPGTRLLVL.

This clonotype was picked up a small number of times. A read error may account for a junction end that differs from germline. The chain couples TRBV7-7 to TRBJ1-1; tentative D call: TRBD1 (5 bases). Germline V CDR1 and CDR2: SSHAT, FNYEAQ (reference sequence). This CDR3 has 14 residues. The CDR3 sequence: CASSCPDRNTEAFF. The DNA of the CDR3 is TGTGCTAGCAGCTGCCCCGACAGGAACACTGAAGCTTTCTTT.

This clonotype is a singleton in its sample. The V and J genes are TRBV7-8 and TRBJ1-1, with D maybe TRBD1 (6 bases). In germline, CDR1 is SGHVS, CDR2 FQNEAQ. This CDR3 comprises 14 residues. V gave up 5 bases and J gave up 3 bases, with 13 bases separating them. Here the CDR3 DNA reads TGTGCCAGCAGCCTTAGGGGGTGGGACACTGAAGCTTTCTTT. Residues: CASSLRGWDTEAFF.

This chain links TRBV12-3 or TRBV12-4 with TRBJ1-3; no firm D call. This CDR3 is built from 13 residues. V dropped 8 bases and J dropped 6 bases, with 14 bases sitting between them. The CDR3 region is CASEKRAVNTIYF. The CDR3 nucleotides read TGTGCCAGCGAGAAAAGGGCGGTAAACACCATATATTTT.

Ten or more counts support this clonotype. The J gene is TRBJ2-5, the V gene TRBV7-9; perhaps TRBD2 as D (6 bases). In germline, CDR1 is SEHNR, CDR2 FQNEAQ (reference sequence). CDR3 length: 11 amino acids. V lost 8 bases to trimming and J lost 4 bases, with 8 bases between them. The CDR3 here is CASLGGETQYF. The CDR3 DNA reads TGTGCCAGCCTCGGGGGAGAGACCCAGTACTTC.

There are a few counts of this clonotype. The CDR3 DNA is TGTGCCAGCAGTCTAGGGACAGGCTGGACCGGGGAGCTGTTTTTT. It translates to CASSLGTGWTGELFF. The chain combines TRBV3-1 with TRBJ2-2; 8 bases map to TRBD1. V lost 6 bases, J lost 5 bases, and 8 bases stayed unmatched. Germline values: CDR1 LGHDT, CDR2 YNNKEL (reference sequence). The CDR3 runs 15 residues.

With regard to this clonotype: The junction departs from the called germline gene at one end, perhaps through a read error. This rearrangement joins TRBV24-1 to TRBJ2-1; 11 bases match TRBD2. This CDR3 region has 16 residues. Germline CDR1 reads KGHDR; CDR2 reads SFDVKD. The DNA for the CDR3 is TGTGCCACCAGTGACACACTAGCGGGAGCGTACAATGGGCAGTTCTTC. As protein: CATSDTLAGAYNGQFF.

Turning to this clonotype: This may arise from a read error, as a much more abundant clone is one base away. The chain couples TRBV29-1 to TRBJ2-3; 7 bases match TRBD2. Trimming took 5 bases from V and 8 from J; bases not matched to a gene: 4. The CDR3 has 11 residues. Germline lookup yields CDR1 SQVTM and CDR2 ANQGSEA. CDR3: CSVRPGGTQYF. The CDR3 nucleotides are TGCAGCGTTCGCCCGGGAGGTACGCAGTATTTT.

This clonotype was found many times. This chain uses TRBV27 with TRBJ2-7; D is uncertain. The CDR3 is 12 amino acids. Trimming took off 6 bases at V and 3 bases at J, with 9 bases between the two ends. Germline CDR1 MNHEY, CDR2 SMNVEV (reference sequence). The CDR3 here is CASRAESYEQYF. The CDR3 nucleotides are TGTGCCAGCAGGGCTGAAAGCTACGAGCAGTACTTC.

In its sample, this clonotype was seen a few times. The gene calls are TRBV5-8 and TRBJ1-2; 8 bases map to TRBD1. CDR1 and CDR2 from the germline V gene are SGHTS and YDEGEE. After removal of 3 bases from V and 0 bases from J, the junction contained 7 bases not matched to a gene. This CDR3 has 16 residues. The CDR3 DNA reads as TGTGCCAGCAGCTGGGGACAGGCCCCTACTAACTATGGCTACACCTTC. Translating gives CASSWGQAPTNYGYTF.

This clonotype has at least ten counts. The CDR3 protein is CASTTGPPPTPQETQYF. The CDR3, as DNA: TGTGCCAGCACGACAGGGCCTCCGCCCACCCCGCAAGAGACCCAGTACTTC. This chain joins TRBV6-1 and TRBJ2-5, with TRBD1 matching over 7 bases. Germline V CDR1 and CDR2: MNHNS, SASEGT. The CDR3 has 17 amino acids. Trimming at V came to 7 bases and at J to 2 bases, leaving 16 bases not matched to a gene.

A few counts support this clonotype. The rearrangement links TRBV2 to TRBJ2-1; TRBD2 aligns across 7 bases. The germline CDR1 and CDR2 sequences are SNHLY and FYNNEI. V trimming: 5 bases; J trimming: 5 bases; junction bases outside the gene matches: 6. The CDR3 length is 14 residues. In DNA, the CDR3 is TGTGCCAGCAGTCTAGCGGCCGATAACAATGAGCAGTTCTTC. This sequence encodes CASSLAADNNEQFF. Drawing the rest from reference TRBV2 and TRBJ2-1, the complete variable domain is EPEVTQTPSHQVTQMGQEVILRCVPISNHLYFYWYRQILGQKVEFLVSFYNNEISEKSEIFDDQFSVERPDGSNFTLKIRSTKLEDSAMYFCASSLAADNNEQFFGPGTRLTVL.

V and J are TRBV10-3 and TRBJ1-3; tentatively, D is TRBD1 (5 bases). V was cut by 2 bases and J by 0 bases, with 11 bases left in between. Germline V gene data show CDR1 as ENHRY and CDR2 as SYGVKD. This CDR3 is built from 16 residues. CDR3 protein: CAISEPGALSGNTIYF. The CDR3 bases are TGTGCCATCAGTGAGCCCGGGGCCCTCTCTGGAAACACCATATATTTT.

This clonotype was picked up many times. The V call is TRBV6-2 or TRBV6-3, the J call TRBJ1-2; weak D call: TRBD1 (5 bases). V was pared by 5 bases and J by 5 bases, with 18 bases between. Germline loops: CDR1 MNHEY, CDR2 SVGEGT. This CDR3 has 15 residues. CDR3 residues: CASSRSPGDLYGYTF. The DNA for the CDR3 is TGTGCCAGCAGTCGTTCTCCGGGGGACCTATATGGCTACACCTTC.